The clone carrying this T cell receptor (beta chain) ranks as medium-sized. Its specificity is not known. This sample stems from a study of cytomegalovirus exposure and HLA in healthy donors. Study overall: In a previous analysis, 110 million or so unique TCR beta sequences were found from 150 million to 200 million T cells. General study points: Later analysis demonstrated an association between a missense DCLRE1C variant and TCR beta V- and J-gene trimming.

The PCR contained 60 Vbeta and 13 Jbeta primers. Only in-frame clones appear in the TCRdb table, and some are missing; sequencing was by immunoSEQ multiplex PCR. The sample carries about 100,000 clones, 82% recorded once. CDR1 and CDR2 (germline): LNHDA, SQIVND (reference sequence). J was trimmed by 4 bases and V by 5 bases; bases with no gene match: 18. The CDR3 covers 20 residues. This clonotype originated in a man between 25 and 39 years old in good health and CMV-seropositive. Specimen: PBMCs. The chain employs TRBV19 and TRBJ1-5, with 12 nucleotides matching TRBD1. This CDR3 reads CASSFRSGTGGSNQNQPQHF. CDR3 DNA sequence: TGTGCCAGTAGTTTCCGATCCGGGACAGGGGGCTCGAACCAGAATCAGCCCCAGCATTTT. The full variable domain, its missing parts supplied by reference TRBV19 and TRBJ1-5, is DGGITQSPKYLFRKEGQNVTLSCEQNLNHDAMYWYRQDPGQGLRLIYYSQIVNDFQKGDIAEGYSVSREKKESFPLTVTSAQKNPTAFYLCASSFRSGTGGSNQNQPQHFGDGTRLSIL.